This entry lists 20 T cell receptor beta chains sequenced from one sample in a study of shared clonotypes between healthy human individuals. Only in-frame clones appear in the TCRdb table, and some are missing; sequencing was by immunoSEQ multiplex PCR. Of 850,000 to 1,100,000 clones listed, roughly 77% are singletons. Material for sequencing was memory CD4+ T cells from PBMCs. Subset meaning: CD45RA-negative fraction. Receptor source: a man aged 18-30 years in good health. Some clones in this sample may be carry-over from other donors' samples.

The rearrangement uses TRBV28 and TRBJ2-7; D may be TRBD2 (5 bases). In germline, CDR1 is MDHEN, CDR2 SYDVKM. V lost 4 bases and J 3 bases, leaving 13 bases between the germline ends. This CDR3 spans 14 amino acids. The CDR3 DNA sequence: TGTGCCAGCAGTTCGGGAACACTAATCTACGAGCAGTACTTC. It yields the protein CASSSGTLIYEQYF.

This rearrangement joins TRBV7-2 to TRBJ2-1, with D tentatively TRBD2 (6 bases). CDR3 length: 14 residues. V shed 5 bases and J shed 9 bases, with 17 bases lying between them. Germline V CDR1 and CDR2: SGHTA, FQGNSA. The chain's CDR3 is CASSPSIGGGEQFF. In DNA form, the CDR3 reads TGTGCCAGCAGCCCCAGTATTGGGGGAGGTGAGCAGTTCTTC. Looking up the rest from reference TRBV7-2 and TRBJ2-1 gives the full variable domain: GAGVSQSPSNKVTEKGKDVELRCDPISGHTALYWYRQSLGQGLEFLIYFQGNSAPDKSGLPSDRFSAERTGGSVSTLTIQRTQQEDSAVYLCASSPSIGGGEQFFGPGTRLTVL.

In this sample, this clone turned up a few times. This sequence joins TRBV28 and TRBJ1-4, with D perhaps matching TRBD1 (5 bases). The CDR3 totals 16 residues. The V and J ends lost 0 bases and 2 bases respectively, with 10 bases between them. CDR1 is MDHEN, CDR2 SYDVKM, per germline. Here the CDR3 reads CASSLWGESTNEKLFF. Here the CDR3 DNA reads TGTGCCAGCAGTTTATGGGGGGAATCGACTAATGAAAAACTGTTTTTT.

The CDR3, as DNA: TGTGCCAGCAGTCCCTTGGGGAGTTTAGGCTATGGCTACACCTTC. Protein: CASSPLGSLGYGYTF. The chain is built from TRBV28 and TRBJ1-2, with D unclear. The ends were cut back, 5 bases at V and 4 bases at J, with 17 bases in the middle. The germline gives CDR1 MDHEN, CDR2 SYDVKM. There are 15 residues in the CDR3.

This clone was seen a handful of times. Other DNA sequences within the sample encode an identical CDR3. The rearrangement links TRBV7-2 to TRBJ1-5; D is unresolved. The CDR3 is made up of 13 amino acids. V gave up 1 base and J gave up 5 bases, with 6 bases separating them. CDR1 and CDR2 (germline): SGHTA, FQGNSA. The CDR3 protein is CASSLVRDQPQHF. For the CDR3, the DNA is TGTGCCAGCAGCTTAGTGAGGGATCAGCCCCAGCATTTT.

V and J are TRBV5-1 and TRBJ1-1; D unresolved. The CDR3 loop spans 11 amino acids. The V and J ends lost 6 bases and 7 bases respectively, with 10 bases between them. The germline gives CDR1 SGHRS, CDR2 YFSETQ. CDR3 residues: CASNGYREAFF. CDR3 DNA: TGCGCCAGCAACGGATACCGTGAAGCTTTCTTT.

The chain joins TRBV25-1 to TRBJ1-3; possible D gene TRBD1, 5 bases. From germline, CDR1 is MGHDK and CDR2 SYGVNS. The ends were cut back, 6 bases at V and 3 bases at J, with 15 bases in the middle. CDR3 length: 15 residues. CDR3 amino acids: CASSPGGGVGNTIYF. CDR3 coding DNA: TGTGCCAGCAGCCCGGGGGGGGGAGTTGGAAACACCATATATTTT. Full variable domain (remainder filled in from reference TRBV25-1 and TRBJ1-3): EADIYQTPRYLVIGTGKKITLECSQTMGHDKMYWYQQDPGMELHLIHYSYGVNSTEKGDLSSESTVSRIRTEHFPLTLESARPSHTSQYLCASSPGGGVGNTIYFGEGSWLTVV.

This chain joins TRBV30 and TRBJ2-5; D is perhaps TRBD2 (5 bases). The CDR3 is made up of 12 amino acids. The germline V gene has CDR1 GTSNPN and CDR2 SVGIG (reference sequence). Trimming took 1 base from V and 2 from J, leaving 5 bases between them. In DNA, the CDR3 is TGTGCCTGGAGTGCGGGGCAAGAGACCCAGTACTTC. Translation: CAWSAGQETQYF.

Comment on this clone: The identical CDR3 is also encoded by other nucleotide sequences in the sample. This rearrangement joins TRBV9 to TRBJ1-1; D remains unclear. There are 13 residues in the CDR3. Trimming removed 4 bases at V and 2 bases at J, with 9 bases between. The V gene's germline CDR1 is SGDLS and CDR2 YYNGEE. The CDR3 DNA is TGTGCCAGCAGCCCGGGCCTCAACACTGAAGCTTTCTTT. It codes for CASSPGLNTEAFF.

CDR3 nucleotides: TGTGCCAGCAGTTTAAAGGCACATCCCTCCTACGAGCAGTACTTC. Encoded protein: CASSLKAHPSYEQYF. The chain is built from TRBV27 and TRBJ2-7; D remains unclear. The V gene's germline CDR1 is MNHEY and CDR2 SMNVEV (reference sequence). This CDR3 is 15 amino acids long. The V and J ends lost 2 bases and 0 bases respectively, with 11 bases between them.

The chain is built from TRBV19 and TRBJ2-7, with 9 positions matching TRBD1. V gave up 5 bases and J gave up 2 bases; unmatched junction bases: 7. The V gene's germline CDR1 is LNHDA and CDR2 SQIVND (reference sequence). The CDR3 runs 15 residues. The CDR3, as DNA: TGTGCCAGTAGTCCAAGGACAGGGGTGGCCTACGAGCAGTACTTC. The encoded protein is CASSPRTGVAYEQYF.

The chain recombines TRBV19 with TRBJ1-2; D call uncertain. The V and J ends lost 4 bases and 3 bases respectively, with 15 bases between them. The CDR3 covers 15 residues. Germline values: CDR1 LNHDA, CDR2 SQIVND (reference sequence). The CDR3 bases are TGTGCCAGTAGTACCACCGGGCTCCTCTACTATGGCTACACCTTC. Encoded protein: CASSTTGLLYYGYTF.

DNA of the CDR3: TGTGCCAGCAGCTTAGTTCTAGTCCGATACTCCGGGGAGCTGTTTTTT. This encodes CASSLVLVRYSGELFF. This chain connects TRBV11-2 to TRBJ2-2; D remains ambiguous. V was cut by 1 base and J by 6 bases, with 15 bases left in between. Germline V gene sequence: CDR1 SGHAT, CDR2 FQNNGV. The CDR3 loop spans 16 amino acids.

The V and J genes are TRBV2 and TRBJ2-7; maybe TRBD1 (5 bases). The ends were cut back, 6 bases at V and 7 bases at J, with 10 bases in the middle. The CDR3 consists of 11 residues. Germline V CDR1 and CDR2: SNHLY, FYNNEI. Here the CDR3 DNA reads TGTGCCAGCAGCTCTGACAGAGAGCAGTACTTC. Its translation: CASSSDREQYF.

The gene calls are TRBV19 and TRBJ2-2; the match to TRBD2 covers 10 bases. V gave up 9 bases and J gave up 7 bases; unmatched junction bases: 5. Per the germline V gene, CDR1 is LNHDA and CDR2 is SQIVND (reference sequence). The CDR3 sequence is 13 residues long. The CDR3 sequence: CASGTSVIGELFF. The CDR3 bases are TGTGCCAGCGGGACTAGCGTGATCGGGGAGCTGTTTTTT.

This clone was seen a handful of times. The sample holds other DNA sequences that translate to the same CDR3. This rearrangement joins TRBV18 to TRBJ1-5; D gene ambiguous. CDR1 and CDR2 (germline): KGHSH, LQKENI. Trimming shortened V by 1 base and J by 2 bases, and 3 bases separated the two germline ends. CDR3 length: 13 residues. CDR3 DNA: TGTGCCAGCTCACCACAGGGCAATCAGCCCCAGCATTTT. Protein: CASSPQGNQPQHF.

This clone was recorded a few times. The rearrangement joins TRBV29-1 to TRBJ1-1; D gene ambiguous. Germline CDR1 reads SQVTM; CDR2 reads ANQGSEA. The CDR3 has 13 amino acids. Trimming shortened V by 1 base and J by 1 base, and 7 bases separated the two germline ends. CDR3 residues: CSVEGSGNTEAFF. The CDR3, as DNA: TGCAGCGTTGAAGGTTCAGGGAACACTGAAGCTTTCTTT.

The chain has TRBV7-9 and TRBJ1-5, with D perhaps matching TRBD1 (5 bases). The CDR3 contains 14 residues. The V end was cut by 0 bases, the J end by 7 bases, with 10 bases between. Germline CDR1 SEHNR, CDR2 FQNEAQ (reference sequence). CDR3 sequence (DNA): TGTGCCAGCAGCTTAGCGGGGGGTCCGCAGCCCCAGCATTTT. Translation: CASSLAGGPQPQHF.

The chain recombines TRBV7-8 with TRBJ1-2; D gene ambiguous. CDR3 size: 17 residues. Per the germline V gene, CDR1 is SGHVS and CDR2 is FQNEAQ. V dropped 6 bases and J dropped 5 bases, with 25 bases sitting between them. CDR3 in amino acids: CASSPLGRAGAPYGYTF. The CDR3 DNA is TGTGCCAGCAGTCCCCTGGGAAGGGCAGGAGCCCCTTATGGCTACACCTTC.

The rearrangement links TRBV7-8 to TRBJ2-7, with 7 bases lining up with TRBD1. CDR1 and CDR2 (germline): SGHVS, FQNEAQ. CDR3 length: 15 residues. J was trimmed by 1 base and V by 5 bases; bases with no gene match: 8. CDR3: CASSVTGTASYEQYF. In DNA form, the CDR3 reads TGTGCCAGCAGCGTAACCGGGACAGCATCCTACGAGCAGTACTTC.